These 28 T cell receptor beta chains came from one sample sequenced in a study of control samples from healthy donors and cancer patients. Profiled with immunoSEQ multiplex PCR; TCRdb holds only in-frame clones, not every one. The sample yields 150,000 to 160,000 clones, over 90% seen once. Sequencing used blood. Receptor source: a middle-aged man in good health.

The chain employs TRBV29-1 and TRBJ1-2; 9 bases are a match to TRBD1. This CDR3 is built from 15 residues. With 0 bases clipped from V and 2 bases from J, the junction kept 4 bases outside the gene matches. Germline V gene sequence: CDR1 SQVTM, CDR2 ANQGSEA. The CDR3 spells CSVEDPTGGNYGYTF. CDR3 DNA: TGCAGCGTTGAAGATCCTACAGGGGGCAACTATGGCTACACCTTC. Based on the CDR3 plus reference TRBV29-1 and TRBJ1-2, the full variable domain is SAVISQKPSRDICQRGTSLTIQCQVDSQVTMMFWYRQQPGQSLTLIATANQGSEATYESGFVIDKFPISRPNLTFSTLTVSNMSPEDSSIYLCSVEDPTGGNYGYTFGSGTRLTVV.

The V and J genes are TRBV19 and TRBJ2-1; the D is unclear. V gave up 6 bases and J gave up 0 bases, with 12 bases separating them. The CDR3 extends over 15 amino acids. Germline V CDR1 and CDR2: LNHDA, SQIVND (reference sequence). CDR3 amino acids: CASSSSWSSYNEQFF. The CDR3 DNA reads as TGTGCCAGTAGCTCCTCATGGAGCTCCTACAATGAGCAGTTCTTC.

This clone appeared a single time. The gene calls are TRBV27 and TRBJ2-1; TRBD2 matches at 9 bases. The CDR3 runs 16 residues. The V gene end was trimmed by 0 bases and the J gene end by 7 bases; junction bases not matched to a gene: 7. CDR1 MNHEY and CDR2 SMNVEV come from the germline V gene (reference sequence). The CDR3 reads CASSLSQAGGRNEQFF. DNA of the CDR3: TGTGCCAGCAGTTTATCCCAGGCGGGAGGGAGAAATGAGCAGTTCTTC.

The V gene is TRBV14, the J gene TRBJ2-7; D gene ambiguous. This CDR3 contains 11 residues. Germline V lookup: CDR1 SGHDN, CDR2 FVKESK. V dropped 3 bases and J dropped 3 bases, with 3 bases sitting between them. This CDR3 reads CASSHRYEQYF. CDR3 DNA sequence: TGTGCCAGCAGCCACCGCTACGAGCAGTACTTC.

The rearrangement uses TRBV5-4 and TRBJ2-1; 13 bases agree with TRBD2. CDR1 and CDR2 (germline): SGHNT, YYREEE (reference sequence). Trimming took 6 bases from V and 9 from J; bases not matched to a gene: 9. CDR3 length: 15 amino acids. CDR3 region: CASTSGTSGKGEQFF. CDR3 bases: TGTGCCAGCACCTCGGGGACTAGCGGGAAGGGTGAGCAGTTCTTC.

The chain recombines TRBV6-1 with TRBJ1-2; possibly TRBD1 for D (5 bases). With 2 bases removed from V and 3 bases from J, the gap between germline ends came to 7 bases. The CDR3 covers 13 residues. Per germline, CDR1 MNHNS and CDR2 SASEGT. This CDR3 reads CASSERGDYGYTF. The CDR3 coding sequence is TGTGCCAGCAGTGAAAGGGGTGACTATGGCTACACCTTC.

The V gene is TRBV18, the J gene TRBJ1-4, with 9 bases that match TRBD1. V lost 1 base to trimming and J lost 4 bases; unmatched junction nucleotides: 4. Per the germline V gene, CDR1 is KGHSH and CDR2 is LQKENI. The CDR3 spans 16 residues. Written as DNA, the CDR3 is TGTGCCAGCTCACCACGCCGGACAGGGGTTAATGAAAAACTGTTTTTT. It translates to CASSPRRTGVNEKLFF.

V and J are TRBV6-5 and TRBJ1-3; D is perhaps TRBD1 (5 bases). This CDR3 has 15 residues. Germline V gene data show CDR1 as MNHEY and CDR2 as SVGAGI. With 2 bases removed from V and 2 bases from J, the gap between germline ends came to 10 bases. DNA of the CDR3: TGTGCCAGCAGTTACGGGGGAGCCCCTGGAAACACCATATATTTT. Its translation: CASSYGGAPGNTIYF.

The V call is TRBV5-4, the J call TRBJ2-7, with 9 bases fitting TRBD1. There are 15 residues in the CDR3. V lost 4 bases, J lost 5 bases, and 10 bases stayed unmatched. The V gene's germline CDR1 is SGHNT and CDR2 YYREEE (reference sequence). CDR3: CASSATPTGGHEQYF. DNA of the CDR3: TGTGCCAGCAGCGCGACCCCGACAGGGGGGCACGAGCAGTACTTC.

In this sample, this clone turned up once. V usage is TRBV7-9 and J usage is TRBJ2-5; D unclear. V lost 1 base and J 5 bases, leaving 14 bases between the germline ends. Germline lookup yields CDR1 SEHNR and CDR2 FQNEAQ (reference sequence). CDR3 length: 15 residues. The CDR3 DNA is TGTGCCAGCAGCTTAGGAGGTTTGGGGTTTGAGACCCAGTACTTC. Its protein product is CASSLGGLGFETQYF.

The rearrangement joins TRBV7-9 to TRBJ1-5; a possible D gene is TRBD1 (5 bases). Germline CDR1 and CDR2: SEHNR and FQNEAQ (reference sequence). Trimming pared 7 bases from V and 4 bases from J, leaving 20 bases between. The length of the CDR3 is 16 residues. The CDR3, as DNA: TGTGCCAGCATCCAACCGGGGCAAGGGAAAAATCAGCCCCAGCATTTT. The encoded protein is CASIQPGQGKNQPQHF.

This clone showed up just once. The CDR3 protein is CASSPKTDRVYEQYF. The DNA of the CDR3 is TGTGCCAGCAGCCCTAAAACGGACAGGGTCTACGAGCAGTACTTC. V gene TRBV21-1 combines with J gene TRBJ2-7; the table's D call, TRBD1, was not checked against the DNA. TRBV21-1 is listed as a pseudogene. This CDR3 is built from 15 residues.

The rearrangement joins TRBV6-5 to TRBJ2-3, with D unclear. The CDR3 sequence is 14 residues long. The germline V gene encodes CDR1 MNHEY and CDR2 SVGAGI. Between the trimmed V and J ends, which lost 0 bases and 5 bases, there was a span of 9 bases. The CDR3 coding sequence is TGTGCCAGCAGTTACTCGAGATATCGAGATACGCAGTATTTT. It specifies CASSYSRYRDTQYF.

By share of the sample, this clone is medium-sized (0.01 to 0.1%). CDR3 loop: CASSPTYEQYF. Here the CDR3 DNA reads TGTGCCAGCAGCCCCACCTACGAGCAGTACTTC. The rearrangement joins TRBV7-9 to TRBJ2-7; D ambiguous. CDR1 and CDR2 (germline): SEHNR, FQNEAQ (reference sequence). The CDR3 runs 11 residues. Trimming removed 5 bases at V and 2 bases at J, with 4 bases between.

CDR3 amino acids: CAIWPGARGYTF. CDR3 nucleotides: TGTGCCATCTGGCCCGGGGCGAGGGGCTACACCTTC. J is TRBJ1-2 and V is TRBV10-3; D perhaps matches TRBD1 (5 bases). The CDR3 has 12 amino acids. V lost 8 bases and J lost 8, with 15 bases in between. CDR1 ENHRY and CDR2 SYGVKD come from the germline V gene.

V and J are TRBV12-3 or TRBV12-4 and TRBJ1-2; no definite D call. V shed 2 bases and J shed 9 bases, with 13 bases lying between them. This CDR3 comprises 13 residues. The CDR3 DNA follows: TGTGCCAGCAGTTTATTTACGGAGCAAAGCTACACCTTC. Its translation: CASSLFTEQSYTF.

The V gene is TRBV19, the J gene TRBJ2-5; 12 positions agree with TRBD1. With V trimmed by 3 bases and J by 4 bases, 6 bases remained unmatched. The germline gives CDR1 LNHDA, CDR2 SQIVND (reference sequence). This CDR3 has 16 amino acids. CDR3 DNA sequence: TGTGCCAGTAGTATTCGGGACAGGGGGCTGGGAGAGACCCAGTACTTC. Translated, it gives CASSIRDRGLGETQYF.

The chain carries TRBV6-5 and TRBJ2-5; perhaps TRBD2 as D (6 bases). The CDR3 sequence is 14 residues long. Deletions cut 2 bases from V and 7 bases from J, with 14 bases between. The germline V gene has CDR1 MNHEY and CDR2 SVGAGI. The CDR3 sequence is CASSYVGDSRTQYF. CDR3 sequence (DNA): TGTGCCAGCAGTTACGTTGGGGACTCGCGGACCCAGTACTTC.

The J gene is TRBJ2-1, the V gene TRBV6-5; 11 bases align to TRBD2. Losses at the gene ends were 9 bases for V and 10 bases for J; bases not matched to a gene: 11. CDR1 and CDR2 from the germline V gene are MNHEY and SVGAGI. The CDR3 consists of 14 residues. The CDR3 region has the DNA TGTGCCAGGGGTAGCGGGAGGGCAGGCCGGGAGCAGTTCTTC. It encodes CARGSGRAGREQFF.

The V and J genes are TRBV15 and TRBJ1-5, with D uncertain. This CDR3 region has 12 residues. Trimming removed 5 bases from V and 3 bases from J, with 5 bases in between. Germline lookup yields CDR1 LNHNV and CDR2 YYDKDF (reference sequence). Written as DNA, the CDR3 is TGTGCCACCAGCCCGGACAATCAGCCCCAGCATTTT. Encoded protein: CATSPDNQPQHF.

The chain employs TRBV6-1 and TRBJ2-7; 12 positions match TRBD1. In germline, CDR1 is MNHNS, CDR2 SASEGT. The V and J ends lost 5 bases and 6 bases, in that order; junction bases with no gene match: 8. The CDR3 runs 15 residues. The CDR3 DNA is TGTGCCAGCAGTAAACCGGGACAGGGGGCGGGCGAGCAGTACTTC. This translates into CASSKPGQGAGEQYF.

This chain links TRBV9 with TRBJ1-1; the match to TRBD1 covers 7 bases. CDR3 length equals 15 residues. Germline V gives CDR1 SGDLS, CDR2 YYNGEE. The junction had 5 bases not matched to a gene; V was cut back by 2 bases and J by 1 base. For the CDR3, the DNA is TGTGCCAGCAGCGTCCAAGGACAGGCGAACACTGAAGCTTTCTTT. Its protein product is CASSVQGQANTEAFF.

The chain links TRBV5-1 to TRBJ2-2; the D gene is possibly TRBD1 (6 bases). CDR3 length: 14 residues. From germline, CDR1 is SGHRS and CDR2 YFSETQ. The V end lost 3 bases, the J end lost 7 bases, and 13 bases lay between the germline ends. CDR3 nucleotide sequence: TGCGCCAGCAGCTGGGACACCCCCAGCGGGGAGCTGTTTTTT. It translates to CASSWDTPSGELFF.

The CDR3 region has the DNA TGCGCCAGCAGCCAAGATCTTGGCAGGCGGGGCTACACCTTC. Translation: CASSQDLGRRGYTF. This rearrangement joins TRBV4-1 to TRBJ1-2; unclear D gene. Germline assignment: CDR1 MGHRA and CDR2 YSYEKL. The CDR3 has 14 amino acids. Deletions cut 0 bases from V and 8 bases from J, with 13 bases between.

The gene calls are TRBV19 and TRBJ1-1; D is unresolved. The length of the CDR3 is 13 residues. Germline V gene data show CDR1 as LNHDA and CDR2 as SQIVND (reference sequence). With 1 base removed from V and 5 bases from J, the gap between germline ends came to 8 bases. The CDR3 nucleotides are TGTGCCAGTAGTATAGTGGGGATTACTGAAGCTTTCTTT. This codes for CASSIVGITEAFF.

The chain employs TRBV6-5 and TRBJ1-6, with D possibly being TRBD1 (5 bases). Germline loops: CDR1 MNHEY, CDR2 SVGAGI. Trimming shortened V by 7 bases and J by 12 bases, and 13 bases separated the two germline ends. The CDR3 spans 12 residues. The chain's CDR3 is CASNLRGRPLHF. DNA of the CDR3: TGTGCCAGCAACTTACGGGGGAGACCCCTCCACTTT.

The V and J genes are TRBV20-1 and TRBJ2-1; D is undetermined. This CDR3 contains 13 residues. The V end was cut by 3 bases, the J end by 0 bases, with 6 bases between. Germline lookup yields CDR1 DFQATT and CDR2 SNEGSKA (reference sequence). Here the CDR3 reads CSASRVSYNEQFF. CDR3 nucleotides: TGCAGTGCTAGTAGGGTCTCCTACAATGAGCAGTTCTTC.

The gene calls are TRBV7-9 and TRBJ2-7; 9 bases are a match to TRBD2. J was trimmed by 7 bases and V by 5 bases; bases with no gene match: 15. CDR1 is SEHNR and CDR2 is FQNEAQ in the germline V gene (reference sequence). The CDR3 sequence is 16 residues long. The CDR3 spells CASSPRRVAGEEEQYF. For the CDR3, the DNA is TGTGCCAGCAGCCCGAGGAGGGTAGCGGGAGAGGAAGAGCAGTACTTC. Looking up the rest from reference TRBV7-9 and TRBJ2-7 gives the full variable domain: DTGVSQNPRHKITKRGQNVTFRCDPISEHNRLYWYRQTLGQGPEFLTYFQNEAQLEKSRLLSDRFSAERPKGSFSTLEIQRTEQGDSAMYLCASSPRRVAGEEEQYFGPGTRLTVT.